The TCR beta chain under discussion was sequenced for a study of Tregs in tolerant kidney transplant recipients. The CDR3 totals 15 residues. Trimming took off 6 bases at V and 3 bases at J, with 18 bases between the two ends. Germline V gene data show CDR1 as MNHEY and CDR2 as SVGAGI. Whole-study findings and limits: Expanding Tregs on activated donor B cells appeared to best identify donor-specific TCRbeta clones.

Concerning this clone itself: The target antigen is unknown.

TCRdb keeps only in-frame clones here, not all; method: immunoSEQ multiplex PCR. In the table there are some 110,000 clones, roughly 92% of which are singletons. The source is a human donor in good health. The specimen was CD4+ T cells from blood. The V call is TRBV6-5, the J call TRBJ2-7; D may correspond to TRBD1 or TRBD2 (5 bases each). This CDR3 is CASRFRDGPFYEQYF. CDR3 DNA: TGTGCCAGCAGGTTCCGGGACGGACCATTCTACGAGCAGTACTTC.